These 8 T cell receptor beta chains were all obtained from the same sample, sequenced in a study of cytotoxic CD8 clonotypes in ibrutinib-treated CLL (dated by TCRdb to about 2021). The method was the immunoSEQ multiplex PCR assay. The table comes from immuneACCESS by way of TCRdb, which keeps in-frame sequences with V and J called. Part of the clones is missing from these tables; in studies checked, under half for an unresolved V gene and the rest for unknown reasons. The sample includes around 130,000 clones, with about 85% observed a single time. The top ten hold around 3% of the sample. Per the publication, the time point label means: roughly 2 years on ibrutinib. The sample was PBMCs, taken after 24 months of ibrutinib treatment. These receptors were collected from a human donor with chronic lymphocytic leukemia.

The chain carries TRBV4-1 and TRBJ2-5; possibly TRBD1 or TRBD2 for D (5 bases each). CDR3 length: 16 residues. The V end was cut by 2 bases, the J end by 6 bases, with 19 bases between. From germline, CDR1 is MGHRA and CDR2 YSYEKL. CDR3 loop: CASSQIAGVWGQTQYF. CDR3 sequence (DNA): TGCGCCAGCAGCCAAATCGCCGGGGTTTGGGGACAGACCCAGTACTTC.

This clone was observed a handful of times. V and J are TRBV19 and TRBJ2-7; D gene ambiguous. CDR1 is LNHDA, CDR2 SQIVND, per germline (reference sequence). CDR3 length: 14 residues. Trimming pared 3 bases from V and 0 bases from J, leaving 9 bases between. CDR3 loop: CASSMSRYSYEQYF. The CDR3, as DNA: TGTGCCAGTAGTATGAGCAGGTACTCCTACGAGCAGTACTTC.

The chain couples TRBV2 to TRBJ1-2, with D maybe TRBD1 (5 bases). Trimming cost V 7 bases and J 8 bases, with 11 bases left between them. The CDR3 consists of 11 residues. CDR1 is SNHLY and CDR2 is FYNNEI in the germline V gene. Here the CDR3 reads CASKGVGGYTF. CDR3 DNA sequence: TGTGCCAGCAAAGGGGTTGGAGGCTACACCTTC.

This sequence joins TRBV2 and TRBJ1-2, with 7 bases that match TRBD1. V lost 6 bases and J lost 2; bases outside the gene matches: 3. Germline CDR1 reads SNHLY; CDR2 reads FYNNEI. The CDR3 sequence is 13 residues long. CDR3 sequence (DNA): TGTGCCAGCAGGGGGACAGAGAACTATGGCTACACCTTC. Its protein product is CASRGTENYGYTF.

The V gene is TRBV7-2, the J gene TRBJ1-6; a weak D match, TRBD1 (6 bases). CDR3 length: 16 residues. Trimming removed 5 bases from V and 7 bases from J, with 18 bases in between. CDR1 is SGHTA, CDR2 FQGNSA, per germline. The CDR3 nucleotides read TGTGCCAGCAGCCTACTACAGGGAAGAAGCAATTCACCCCTCCACTTT. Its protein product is CASSLLQGRSNSPLHF.

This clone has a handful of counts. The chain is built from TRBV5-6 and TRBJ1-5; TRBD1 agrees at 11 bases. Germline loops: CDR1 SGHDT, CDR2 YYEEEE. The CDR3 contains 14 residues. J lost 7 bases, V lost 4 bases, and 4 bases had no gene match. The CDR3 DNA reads TGTGCCAGCAGCGGACAGGGGGCAGGGCAGCCCCAGCATTTT. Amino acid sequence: CASSGQGAGQPQHF.

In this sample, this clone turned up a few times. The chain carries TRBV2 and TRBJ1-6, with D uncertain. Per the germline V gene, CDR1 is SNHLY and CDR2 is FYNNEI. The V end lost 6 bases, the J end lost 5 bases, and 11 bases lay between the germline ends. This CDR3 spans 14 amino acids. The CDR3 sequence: CASSANSNNSPLHF. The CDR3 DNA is TGTGCCAGCAGCGCAAACAGTAATAATTCACCCCTCCACTTT.

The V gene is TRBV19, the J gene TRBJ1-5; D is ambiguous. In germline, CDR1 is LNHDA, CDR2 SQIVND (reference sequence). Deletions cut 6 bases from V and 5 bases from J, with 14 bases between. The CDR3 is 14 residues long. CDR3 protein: CASSPRRGDQPQHF. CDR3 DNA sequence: TGTGCCAGTAGCCCGCGGAGAGGCGATCAGCCCCAGCATTTT.